This TCR beta chain was obtained from a study of graft-versus-host responses after intestinal transplantation. Study in general: Once they had received anti-thymocyte globulin induction, all recipients took tacrolimus and steroids for around 3 years.

Study conclusions and caveats: Early after transplant, HvG clones declined as circulating GvH clones peaked. GvH clones were identified in recipient marrow, with some first appearing in ileum or blood. Individuals who had graft-donor T cell macrochimerism had allografts that showed high graft-versus-host to host-versus-graft clonal ratios.

This table comes from immunoSEQ multiplex PCR, and its TCRdb copy is limited to in-frame clones, with some not included. The sample carries 950 to 1,500 clones, 83% recorded once. A note on this clone: As yet, its antigen is unknown.

The CDR3 has 13 amino acids. Trimming took off 4 bases at V and 2 bases at J, with 9 bases between the two ends. CDR1 SGHDT and CDR2 YYEEEE come from the germline V gene. This receptor was identified in a human patient who received an intestinal transplant, so some T cells may come from the graft donor. The sample consisted of PBMCs, taken 7 days after intestinal transplantation. The chain carries TRBV5-6 and TRBJ2-5; D is perhaps TRBD1 or TRBD2 (5 bases each). The CDR3 reads CASSPGLQETQYF. The CDR3 DNA reads TGTGCCAGCAGCCCGGGGCTACAAGAGACCCAGTACTTC.